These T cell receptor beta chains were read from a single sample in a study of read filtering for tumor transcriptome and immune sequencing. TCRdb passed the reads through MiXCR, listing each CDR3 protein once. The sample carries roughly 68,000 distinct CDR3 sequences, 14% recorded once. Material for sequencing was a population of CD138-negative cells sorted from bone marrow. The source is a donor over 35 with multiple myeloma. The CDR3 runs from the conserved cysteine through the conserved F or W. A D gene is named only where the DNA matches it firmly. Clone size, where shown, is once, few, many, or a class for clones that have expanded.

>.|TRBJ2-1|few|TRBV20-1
TGCAGTGCTGGAGAGCAGATCAGAGGTGAGCAGTTCTTC
CSAGEQIRGEQFF
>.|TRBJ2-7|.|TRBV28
TGTGCCAGCAGTTCCCCCGACGGGGGAGAGTACGAGCAGTACTTC
CASSSPDGGEYEQYF
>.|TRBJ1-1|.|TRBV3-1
TGTGCCAGCAGCCCCAAAAAGGGAGGAGGGAACACTGAAGCTTTCTTT
CASSPKKGGGNTEAFF
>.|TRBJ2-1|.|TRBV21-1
TGTGCCAGCAGCCAAACCCCCGTGGGGGGCCAATTGCGCAATGAGCAGTTCTTC
CASSQTPVGGQLRNEQFF
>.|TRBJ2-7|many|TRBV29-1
TGCAGCGTTGCGCGCCGTGAGTTGCCCTACGAGCAGTACTTC
CSVARRELPYEQYF
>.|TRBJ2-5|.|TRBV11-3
TGTGCCAGCAGCCTAGAAGGTTTCGAGGCGAGAAAAGAGACCCAGTACTTC
CASSLEGFEARKETQYF
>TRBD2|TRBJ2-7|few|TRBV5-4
TGTGCCGGGGGTTTAGCGGGAGGATCCTACGAGCAGTACTTC
CAGGLAGGSYEQYF
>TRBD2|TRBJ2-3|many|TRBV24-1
TGTGCCACCAGTGATTTGGCTAGCGGGGATACACGACACACAGATACGCAGTATTTT
CATSDLASGDTRHTDTQYF
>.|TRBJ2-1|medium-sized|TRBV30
TGTGCCTGGAGGACAGAAAGCGATGAGCAGTTCTTC
CAWRTESDEQFF
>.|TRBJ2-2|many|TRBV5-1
TGCGCCAGCAGCAGGGACACCGGGGAGCTGTTTTTT
CASSRDTGELFF
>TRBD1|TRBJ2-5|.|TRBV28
TGTGCCAGCAGCCCCACAGGGGGTGGGGAGACCCAGTACTTC
CASSPTGGGETQYF
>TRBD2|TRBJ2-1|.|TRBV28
TGTGCCAGCAGTACCACTAGCGGGAGATACAATGAGCAGTTCTTC
CASSTTSGRYNEQFF
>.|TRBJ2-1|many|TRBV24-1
TGTGCCACCAGTGACCACACCGAGCAGTTCTTC
CATSDHTEQFF
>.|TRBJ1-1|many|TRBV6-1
TGTGCCAGCAGGGGGGTCGGTCGGAACACTGAAGCTTTCTTT
CASRGVGRNTEAFF
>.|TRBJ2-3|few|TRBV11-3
TGTGCCAGCAGCTCAACCGACAGAGACACAGATACGCAGTATTTT
CASSSTDRDTDTQYF
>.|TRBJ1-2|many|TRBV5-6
TGTGCCAGCAGCTTCCTGACAGAAAATAACTATGGCTACACCTTC
CASSFLTENNYGYTF
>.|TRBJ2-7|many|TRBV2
TGTGCCAGCGGGACGGAGACCTACGAGCAGTACTTC
CASGTETYEQYF
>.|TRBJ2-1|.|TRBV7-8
TGTGCCAGCAGCTTAGAAAGGGATGAGCAGTTCTTC
CASSLERDEQFF
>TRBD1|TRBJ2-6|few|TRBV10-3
TGTGCCACCCCAGGGGGCCAAAGCTCTGGGGCCAACGTCCTGACTTTC
CATPGGQSSGANVLTF
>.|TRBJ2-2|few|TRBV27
TGTGCCAGCAGTTCGAGACTAGAGTCAGTCGGGGAGCTGTTTTTT
CASSSRLESVGELFF
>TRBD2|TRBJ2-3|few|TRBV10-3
TGTGCCATCAGTACGCAGGGTGGCCGGGAGGGCCCACCAGATACGCAGTATTTT
CAISTQGGREGPPDTQYF
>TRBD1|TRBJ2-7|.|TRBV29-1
TGCAGCGTTGAGGTGGGACAGGGTCGCACCTACGAGCAGTACTTC
CSVEVGQGRTYEQYF
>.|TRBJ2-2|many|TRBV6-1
TGTGCCATCCAAGACAGGAAAAACACCGGGGAGCTGTTTTTT
CAIQDRKNTGELFF
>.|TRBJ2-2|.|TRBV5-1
TGCGCCAGCAGCGGAGAATTGAGGACCGGGGAGCTGTTTTTT
CASSGELRTGELFF
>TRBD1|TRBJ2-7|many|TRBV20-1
TGCAGTGCTACCAGGACAGGGGTCTACGAGCAGTACTTC
CSATRTGVYEQYF
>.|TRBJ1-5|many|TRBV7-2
TGTGCCAGCAGCTTAGTTCCCGAGGGAGCTCAGCCCCAGCATTTT
CASSLVPEGAQPQHF
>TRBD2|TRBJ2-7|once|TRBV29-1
TGCAGCGTAGGACTAGCGGCAAGCTCCTACGAGCAGTACTTC
CSVGLAASSYEQYF
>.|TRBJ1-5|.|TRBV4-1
TGCGCCAGCAGCCCCGGAGGGGGGGGATGGAGCAATCAGCCCCAGCATTTT
CASSPGGGGWSNQPQHF
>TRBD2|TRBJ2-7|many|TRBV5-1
TGCGCCAGCAGCTGGACTAGTCGGGACTACGAGCAGTACTTC
CASSWTSRDYEQYF
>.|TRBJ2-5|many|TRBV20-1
TGCAGTGGTTCGGGGGGCGAGACCCAGTACTTC
CSGSGGETQYF
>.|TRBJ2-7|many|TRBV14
TGTGCCAGCAGCCCTCGACTAGTCCACGAGCAGTACTTC
CASSPRLVHEQYF
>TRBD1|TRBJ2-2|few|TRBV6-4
TGTGCCAGCAGTGACGGGACAGGGAACACCGGGGAGCTGTTTTTT
CASSDGTGNTGELFF
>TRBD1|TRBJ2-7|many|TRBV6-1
TGTGCCAGCAGTACCGGGACAGGGGACCGCGAGCAGTACTTC
CASSTGTGDREQYF
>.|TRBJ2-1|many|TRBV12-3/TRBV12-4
TGTGCCAGCAGTTTTCCCCTCTCCTGGATTGATAATGAGCAGTTCTTC
CASSFPLSWIDNEQFF
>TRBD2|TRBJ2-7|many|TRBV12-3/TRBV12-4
TGTGCCAGCAGTTTAGCGGATTTTGGCGGGAGGGTGAACGAGCAGTACTTC
CASSLADFGGRVNEQYF
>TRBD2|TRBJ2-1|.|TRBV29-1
TGCAGCATTGAAACTAGCGGGATATACAATGAGCAGTTCTTC
CSIETSGIYNEQFF
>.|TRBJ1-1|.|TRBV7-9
TGTGCCAGCAGCTTAGTTGGGAGAGTGTCTGAAGCTTTCTTT
CASSLVGRVSEAFF
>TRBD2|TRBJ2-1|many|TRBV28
TGTGCCAGCGAGGGCGGGAGAGCATACAATGAGCAGTTCTTC
CASEGGRAYNEQFF
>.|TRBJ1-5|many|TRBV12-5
TGTGCTAGTGGTTTGGTACGTTTCGGGGGAAGAAATCAGCCCCAGCATTTT
CASGLVRFGGRNQPQHF
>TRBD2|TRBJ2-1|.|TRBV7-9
TGTGCCAGCATTCACCGCGCGGGAGTGGACAATGAGCAGCTCTTC
CASIHRAGVDNEQLF
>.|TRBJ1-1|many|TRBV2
TGTGCCAGCAGTGAAGCGCAACACGAATTCTTT
CASSEAQHEFF
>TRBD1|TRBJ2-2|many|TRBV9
TGTGCCAGCAGCCCACAGGGGGCGGTCGGGGAGCTGTTTTTT
CASSPQGAVGELFF
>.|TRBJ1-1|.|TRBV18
TGTGCCAGCTCACCACCCCGAGGGGAAGCTTTCTTT
CASSPPRGEAFF
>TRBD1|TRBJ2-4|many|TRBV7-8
TGTGCCAGCAGCTTAGGTGGACAGGGGGAAAGAGAGTACTTC
CASSLGGQGEREYF
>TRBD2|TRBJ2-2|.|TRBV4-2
TGTGCCAGCAGCCAAGAAGGCGGGGGTCGCGACACCGGGGAGCTGTTTTTT
CASSQEGGGRDTGELFF
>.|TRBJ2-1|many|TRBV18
TGTGCCAGCTCACCACCACAGGTATACAATGAGCAGTTCTTC
CASSPPQVYNEQFF
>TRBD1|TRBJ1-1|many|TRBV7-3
TGTGCCAGCAGCTTAGGTACAGGGGTTGCTTTCTTT
CASSLGTGVAFF
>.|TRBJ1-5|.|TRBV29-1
TGCAGCGTGGGGGGAGGGAATGGCAATCAGCCCCAGCATTTT
CSVGGGNGNQPQHF
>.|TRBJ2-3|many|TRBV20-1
TGCAGTGCCGCGACTAGTTATAGAGATACGCAGTATTTT
CSAATSYRDTQYF
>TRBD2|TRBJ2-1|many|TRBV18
TGTGCCAGCTCACCAAACGGACTAGAAGACAATGAGCAGTTCTTC
CASSPNGLEDNEQFF
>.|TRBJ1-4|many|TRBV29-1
TGCAGCGTTGGGGGCAGGGGCGCTAATGAAAAACTGTTTTTT
CSVGGRGANEKLFF
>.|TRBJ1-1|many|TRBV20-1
TGCAGTGCTAGGGATTTCCAGGGGCGCTGGAACACTGAAGCTTTCTTT
CSARDFQGRWNTEAFF
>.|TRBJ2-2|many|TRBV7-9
TGTGCCAGCAGCCCTCCCTGGGGGGTTAACACCGGGGAGCTGTTTTTT
CASSPPWGVNTGELFF
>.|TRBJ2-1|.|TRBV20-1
TGCAGTGCTAGAGAACGGTTTAGCACCTACAATGAGCAGTTCTTC
CSARERFSTYNEQFF
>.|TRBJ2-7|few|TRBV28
TGTGCCAGCAGTATGATCTACGAGCAGTACTTC
CASSMIYEQYF
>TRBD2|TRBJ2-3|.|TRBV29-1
TGCAGCGTGGGGACTAGCGGGAGGCCAGATACGCAGTATTTT
CSVGTSGRPDTQYF